This TCR beta chain was recovered during a study of T cell repertoires in cytomegalovirus infection. As for the study in general: Public TCR beta signatures were indicative of both CMV infection and a matching HLA type.

Per germline, CDR1 SGHTA and CDR2 FQGNSA. V lost 0 bases and J 5 bases, leaving 13 bases between the germline ends. CDR3 length: 16 amino acids. Via MiXCR, TCRdb re-called the reads, giving one row per CDR3 protein. Among just over 450,000 distinct CDR3 sequences, roughly 46% were seen once, and the ten largest hold around 45%. A word on this clonotype: The target antigen is unknown.

Study-level points and caveats: Summed public TCR beta family frequency identified CMV carriers bearing the relevant HLA.

The input for sequencing was cultured PBMCs, taken from culture after CMV antigen stimulation. The receptor was derived from a human donor in good health (CMV status not recorded). Some clones in this sample may be carry-over from other donors' samples. The chain couples TRBV7-2 to TRBJ2-2, with D possibly TRBD2 on 5 matching bases. CDR3 bases: TGTGCCAGCAGCTTAGCCTGGCAGCGGCGAACCGGGGAGCTGTTTTTT. It specifies CASSLAWQRRTGELFF.